This T cell receptor (beta chain) was observed in a study of T cell responses to AZD1222 COVID-19 vaccine. Findings of the study overall: Repertoires were collected only later (after the peak T cell response had occurred). It should be noted that donors were predominantly white British and more often female, and clonal diversity was possibly underestimated. Spike-specific TCRs gained breadth and depth after people received two AZD1222 doses.

Comment on this clone: Its antigen is not identified.

Between the trimmed V and J ends, which lost 3 bases and 2 bases, there was a span of 11 bases. The CDR3 sequence is 15 residues long. Germline V gene data show CDR1 as LNHDA and CDR2 as SQIVND (reference sequence). The repertoire was sequenced with immunoSEQ multiplex PCR; TCRdb's copy has only in-frame clones and lacks some. The sample yields about 130,000 clones, nearly 95% seen once. The clonotype was recovered from an adult in good health. V and J are TRBV19 and TRBJ1-5, with D unclear. The specimen was peripheral blood, collected on day 0 of AZD1222 vaccination. The CDR3 coding sequence is TGTGCCAGTAGTATCGGAGGGAACGGCAATCAGCCCCAGCATTTT. The encoded protein is CASSIGGNGNQPQHF.